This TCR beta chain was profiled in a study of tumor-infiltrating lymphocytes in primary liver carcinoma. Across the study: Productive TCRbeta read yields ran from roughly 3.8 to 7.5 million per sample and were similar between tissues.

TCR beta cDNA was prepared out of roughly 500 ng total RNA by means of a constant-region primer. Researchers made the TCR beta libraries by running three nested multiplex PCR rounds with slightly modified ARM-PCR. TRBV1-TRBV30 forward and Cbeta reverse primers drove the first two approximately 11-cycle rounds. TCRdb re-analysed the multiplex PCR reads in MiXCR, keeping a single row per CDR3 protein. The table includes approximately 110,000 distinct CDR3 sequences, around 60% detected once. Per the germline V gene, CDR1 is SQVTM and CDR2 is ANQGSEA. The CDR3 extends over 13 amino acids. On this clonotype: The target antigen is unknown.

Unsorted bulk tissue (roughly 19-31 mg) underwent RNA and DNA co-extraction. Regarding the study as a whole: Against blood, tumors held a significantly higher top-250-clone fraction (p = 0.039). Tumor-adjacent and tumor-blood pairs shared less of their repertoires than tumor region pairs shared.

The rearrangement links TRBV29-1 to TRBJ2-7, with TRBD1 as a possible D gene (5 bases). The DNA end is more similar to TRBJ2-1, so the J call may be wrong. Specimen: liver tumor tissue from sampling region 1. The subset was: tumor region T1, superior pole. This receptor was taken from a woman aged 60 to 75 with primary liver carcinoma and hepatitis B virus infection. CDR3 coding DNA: TGCAGCGGGGGTCAGGGTCTTGAGTACGAGCAGTTCTTC. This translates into CSGGQGLEYEQFF.